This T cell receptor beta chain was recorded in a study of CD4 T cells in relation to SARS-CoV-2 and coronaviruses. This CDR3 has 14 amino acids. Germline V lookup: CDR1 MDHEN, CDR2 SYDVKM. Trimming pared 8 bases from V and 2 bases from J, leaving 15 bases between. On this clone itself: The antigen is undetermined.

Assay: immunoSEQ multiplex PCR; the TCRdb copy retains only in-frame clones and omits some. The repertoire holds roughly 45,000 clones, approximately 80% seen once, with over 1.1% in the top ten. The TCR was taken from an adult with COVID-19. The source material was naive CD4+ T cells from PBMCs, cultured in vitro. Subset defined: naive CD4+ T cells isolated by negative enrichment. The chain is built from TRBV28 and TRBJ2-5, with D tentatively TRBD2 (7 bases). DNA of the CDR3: TGTGCCAGCTCCAGGGAGGGGGGACAAGAGACCCAGTACTTC. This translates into CASSREGGQETQYF. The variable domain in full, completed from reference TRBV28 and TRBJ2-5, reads DVKVTQSSRYLVKRTGEKVFLECVQDMDHENMFWYRQDPGLGLRLIYFSYDVKMKEKGDIPEGYSVSREKKERFSLILESASTNQTSMYLCASSREGGQETQYFGPGTRLLVL.